This T cell receptor beta chain was recorded in a study of T cell responses to AZD1222 COVID-19 vaccine. Study findings and constraints: Researchers report vaccine-associated CD4 TCRs spanning spike, with dominance at 160-218 and 743-854. It was only after the peak T cell response that any repertoires were sampled. Reportedly, nearly half of unique spike TCRs recognized epitopes outside B.1.351/B.1.1.7 mutations. Among those given AZD1222, only five to seven were seropositive at baseline.

This CDR3 comprises 14 residues. V lost 7 bases and J lost 2; bases outside the gene matches: 4. The germline V gene encodes CDR1 SGHVS and CDR2 FQNEAQ. Generated by immunoSEQ multiplex PCR, the TCRdb table keeps only in-frame clones and is missing some. In the table there are about 140,000 clones, under 95% of which are singletons. A word on this clone: The antigen remains undetermined.

The sequence was collected from an adult who received the MenACWY meningococcal vaccine as a control. The sample here was peripheral blood, taken 28 days after the second dose of the MenACWY control vaccine. The chain recombines TRBV7-8 with TRBJ1-4, with 7 bases that match TRBD1. The CDR3 spells CASTLGGTNEKLFF. The CDR3 bases are TGTGCCAGCACCCTAGGGGGCACTAATGAAAAACTGTTTTTT.